The clone carrying this T cell receptor (beta chain) was seen more than once but under ten times. The sample belongs to a study of cytotoxic CD8 clonotypes in ibrutinib-treated CLL. Background on the study: Among the patients, ten to eleven presented as relapsed/refractory and about 16 as treatment-naive; some 17 showed unmutated IGHV. On average, each sample had 255,043 productive templates and about 89,000 productive rearrangements.

Profiled with immunoSEQ multiplex PCR; TCRdb holds only in-frame clones, not every one. This sample has roughly 330,000 clones, with roughly 70% found just once. This CDR3 is built from 13 residues. Germline assignment: CDR1 MDHEN and CDR2 SYDVKM. Trimming shortened V by 6 bases and J by 5 bases, and 13 bases separated the two germline ends. About 2 micrograms of genomic DNA, which was extracted from cryopreserved PBMCs, served as the material used for the TCR beta libraries. This chain links TRBV28 with TRBJ2-5, with D perhaps TRBD2 (6 bases). The clonotype originates from a human donor with chronic lymphocytic leukemia. This specimen consisted of PBMCs, obtained after 36 months of ibrutinib treatment. The chain's CDR3 is CASRAGRWETQYF. The DNA for the CDR3 is TGTGCCAGCAGGGCGGGGCGCTGGGAGACCCAGTACTTC.